These 8 T cell receptor beta chains originate from one sample sequenced in a study of cytomegalovirus exposure and HLA in healthy donors (dated by TCRdb to between 2016 and 2019). The library relied on the immunoSEQ multiplex PCR assay. For the multiplex PCR, a mixture combining 60 forward primers for TCR Vbeta segments and 13 reverse primers for TCR Jbeta segments was used. TCRdb carries this immuneACCESS record with in-frame sequences only. Its versions omit some clonotypes, under half of them owing to an unresolved V gene in the studies checked, with the rest unexplained. The sample has about 150,000 clones on record, 60% to 80% of them singletons. The ten biggest clones cover approximately 1.5% of the sample. Sequencing was performed on PBMCs. These receptors all come from a woman in her twenties or thirties in good health and CMV-seronegative.

The V gene is TRBV7-2, the J gene TRBJ1-6; the D gene is possibly TRBD1 (5 bases). The germline gives CDR1 SGHTA, CDR2 FQGNSA. CDR3 size: 15 residues. Trimming cost V 6 bases and J 9 bases, with 18 bases left between them. CDR3 nucleotide sequence: TGTGCCAGCAGGGACCCGGGACTGGGGGTTTCACCCCTCCACTTT. Translating it yields CASRDPGLGVSPLHF.

This sequence joins TRBV19 and TRBJ1-4, with 10 bases that match TRBD1. V trimming: 5 bases; J trimming: 10 bases; junction bases outside the gene matches: 4. The germline gives CDR1 LNHDA, CDR2 SQIVND (reference sequence). The length of the CDR3 is 13 residues. CDR3 loop: CASSSRTGGKLFF. The CDR3 DNA sequence: TGTGCCAGTAGTTCAAGGACAGGGGGAAAACTGTTTTTT. Looking up the rest from reference TRBV19 and TRBJ1-4 gives the full variable domain: DGGITQSPKYLFRKEGQNVTLSCEQNLNHDAMYWYRQDPGQGLRLIYYSQIVNDFQKGDIAEGYSVSREKKESFPLTVTSAQKNPTAFYLCASSSRTGGKLFFGSGTQLSVL.

This chain uses TRBV7-9 with TRBJ1-1; tentatively, D is TRBD1 (6 bases). The germline V and J ends were trimmed by 1 base and 1 base, with 7 bases remaining between them. From germline, CDR1 is SEHNR and CDR2 FQNEAQ (reference sequence). This CDR3 has 14 amino acids. In DNA, the CDR3 is TGTGCCAGCAGCTTAGTACAGGGGAACACTGAAGCTTTCTTT. Translating gives CASSLVQGNTEAFF.

The V call is TRBV27, the J call TRBJ2-1, with D possibly being TRBD2 (7 bases). Germline V gene sequence: CDR1 MNHEY, CDR2 SMNVEV (reference sequence). Trimming removed 2 bases from V and 6 bases from J, with 20 bases in between. CDR3 size: 17 residues. The CDR3 is CASSLVKLAGAPNEQFF. The CDR3 DNA sequence: TGTGCCAGCAGTTTAGTCAAGCTGGCGGGGGCACCCAATGAGCAGTTCTTC.

The CDR3: CASSLRQGASGGYTF. The CDR3 DNA sequence: TGTGCCAGCAGCCTTCGACAGGGGGCTTCCGGTGGCTACACCTTC. The genes are TRBV9 and TRBJ1-2, with 10 positions matching TRBD1. With 4 bases clipped from V and 7 bases from J, the junction kept 10 bases outside the gene matches. The CDR3 covers 15 residues. CDR1 is SGDLS and CDR2 is YYNGEE in the germline V gene.

The rearrangement joins TRBV5-1 to TRBJ1-1; no definite D call. The germline gives CDR1 SGHRS, CDR2 YFSETQ. V lost 0 bases, J lost 0 bases, and 6 bases lay in between. The CDR3 is made up of 14 amino acids. CDR3 coding DNA: TGCGCCAGCAGCTTGGCACTGCTGAACACTGAAGCTTTCTTT. It specifies CASSLALLNTEAFF.

This sequence joins TRBV7-9 and TRBJ1-3; D might be TRBD1 (6 bases). This CDR3 is built from 15 residues. From germline, CDR1 is SEHNR and CDR2 FQNEAQ (reference sequence). The ends were cut back, 5 bases at V and 0 bases at J, with 11 bases in the middle. The CDR3 reads CASSRRTASGNTIYF. In nucleotides, the CDR3 is TGTGCCAGCAGCCGACGGACAGCCTCTGGAAACACCATATATTTT.

This sequence joins TRBV7-2 and TRBJ2-7; D is possibly TRBD1 (6 bases). The V and J ends lost 1 base and 7 bases respectively, with 14 bases between them. This CDR3 contains 14 residues. Germline loops: CDR1 SGHTA, CDR2 FQGNSA. The DNA for the CDR3 is TGTGCCAGCAGCTTAGACCAGGGGCCGGGGGAGCAGTACTTC. It translates to CASSLDQGPGEQYF.